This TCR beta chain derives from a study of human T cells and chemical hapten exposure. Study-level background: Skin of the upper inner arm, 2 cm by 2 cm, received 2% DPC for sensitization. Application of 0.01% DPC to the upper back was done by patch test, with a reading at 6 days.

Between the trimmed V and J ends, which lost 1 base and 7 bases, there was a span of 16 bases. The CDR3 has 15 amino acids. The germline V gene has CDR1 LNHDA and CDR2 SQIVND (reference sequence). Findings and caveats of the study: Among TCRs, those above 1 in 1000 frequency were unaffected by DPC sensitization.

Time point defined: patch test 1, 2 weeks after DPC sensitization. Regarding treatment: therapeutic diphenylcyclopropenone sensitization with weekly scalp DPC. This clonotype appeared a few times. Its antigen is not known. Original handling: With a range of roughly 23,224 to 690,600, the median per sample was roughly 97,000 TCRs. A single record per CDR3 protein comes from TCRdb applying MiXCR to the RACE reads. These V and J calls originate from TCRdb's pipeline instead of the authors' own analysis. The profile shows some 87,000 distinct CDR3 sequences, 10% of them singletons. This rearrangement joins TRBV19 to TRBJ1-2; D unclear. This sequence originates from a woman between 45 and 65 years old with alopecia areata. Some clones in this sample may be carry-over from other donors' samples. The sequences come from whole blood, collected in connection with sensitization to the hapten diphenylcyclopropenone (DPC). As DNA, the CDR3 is TGTGCCAGTAGTATAGTAGGGAACGCTATGGGTGGCTACACCTTC. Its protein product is CASSIVGNAMGGYTF.